These 16 T cell receptor beta chains came from one sample sequenced in a study of cytomegalovirus exposure and HLA in healthy donors. The primer mix had 60 Vbeta and 13 Jbeta primers. Profiling relied on immunoSEQ multiplex PCR, and the TCRdb table lists in-frame clones only, not all of them. Of some 170,000 clones listed, about 80% are singletons. The sequencing input was PBMCs. Receptors originate from a woman aged 25 to 39 in good health and CMV-seronegative.

This clone was picked up a small number of times. The gene calls are TRBV7-8 and TRBJ1-1; 7 bases align to TRBD1. J gave up 2 bases and V 1 base, and 4 bases lay outside the gene matches. This CDR3 has 15 residues. Germline V gene lookup returns CDR1 SGHVS and CDR2 FQNEAQ. The CDR3 reads CASSLVDRANTEAFF. The CDR3, as DNA: TGTGCCAGCAGCTTAGTAGACAGGGCAAACACTGAAGCTTTCTTT.

The chain links TRBV9 to TRBJ1-2, with 8 bases matching TRBD1. Per the germline V gene, CDR1 is SGDLS and CDR2 is YYNGEE. The CDR3 extends over 13 amino acids. The J segment lost 5 bases and the V segment lost 4 bases, leaving 4 bases of the junction unmatched. Here the CDR3 reads CASSQRTGYGYTF. The DNA of the CDR3 is TGTGCCAGCAGCCAACGGACAGGGTATGGCTACACCTTC. Filled out from reference TRBV9 and TRBJ1-2, the complete variable domain reads DSGVTQTPKHLITATGQRVTLRCSPRSGDLSVYWYQQSLDQGLQFLIQYYNGEERAKGNILERFSAQQFPDLHSELNLSSLELGDSALYFCASSQRTGYGYTFGSGTRLTVV.

This rearrangement joins TRBV13 to TRBJ2-5; TRBD1 aligns across 8 bases. The J call is doubtful: the DNA matches TRBJ2-7 better. This CDR3 spans 16 amino acids. Germline V gene lookup returns CDR1 PRHDT and CDR2 FYEKMQ (reference sequence). CDR3 region: CASSSIKTGARYEQYF. DNA of the CDR3: TGTGCCAGCAGCTCGATTAAGACAGGGGCCCGATACGAGCAGTACTTC.

The chain joins TRBV7-9 to TRBJ1-1; 7 nucleotides align to TRBD1. V gave up 1 base and J gave up 8 bases; unmatched junction bases: 22. The CDR3 extends over 19 amino acids. Germline-derived CDR1 and CDR2 are SEHNR and FQNEAQ (reference sequence). CDR3 sequence reads: CASSLVMLSGTESEIEAFF. The CDR3 DNA follows: TGTGCCAGCAGCTTAGTTATGTTGTCTGGGACAGAATCCGAAATAGAAGCTTTCTTT.

J is TRBJ1-1 and V is TRBV4-1; the match to TRBD1 covers 9 bases. The junction had 9 bases not matched to a gene; V was cut back by 4 bases and J by 3 bases. The CDR3 contains 16 residues. Germline values: CDR1 MGHRA, CDR2 YSYEKL. DNA for the CDR3: TGCGCCAGCAGCCCAATTAGACAGGGGGGATACACTGAAGCTTTCTTT. Translating it yields CASSPIRQGGYTEAFF.

The chain recombines TRBV6-1 with TRBJ2-7, with 7 bases matching TRBD1. This CDR3 has 13 amino acids. J was trimmed by 2 bases and V by 6 bases; bases with no gene match: 4. CDR1 is MNHNS, CDR2 SASEGT, per germline. CDR3 residues: CASRTGRTYEQYF. CDR3 nucleotides: TGTGCCAGCAGGACAGGGCGGACCTACGAGCAGTACTTC.

V gene TRBV5-1 combines with J gene TRBJ2-7; TRBD1 agrees at 10 bases. This CDR3 contains 17 residues. Germline lookup yields CDR1 SGHRS and CDR2 YFSETQ. The V segment lost 4 bases and the J segment 5 bases; nucleotides outside the gene matches: 15. This CDR3 reads CASSPDSPTGGADEQYF. Written as DNA, the CDR3 is TGCGCCAGCAGCCCTGATTCCCCGACAGGGGGCGCGGACGAGCAGTACTTC.

A single count supports this clone. The rearrangement uses TRBV7-6 and TRBJ2-1, with 8 nucleotides matching TRBD2. Germline V gene data show CDR1 as SGHVS and CDR2 as FNYEAQ. The CDR3 length is 19 residues. V dropped 5 bases and J dropped 8; count of bases not matched to a gene: 23. The CDR3 region has the DNA TGTGCCAGCAGCCCCCGGGGGGGCTCGACTCCCCTCAATTCGGATGAGCAGTTCTTC. This gives the protein CASSPRGGSTPLNSDEQFF.

This clone was counted between two and nine times. V is TRBV5-1 and J is TRBJ1-6; weak D call: TRBD1 (5 bases). The CDR3 has 18 residues. Germline loops: CDR1 SGHRS, CDR2 YFSETQ. Trimming shortened V by 0 bases and J by 5 bases, and 18 bases separated the two germline ends. In DNA, the CDR3 is TGCGCCAGCAGCTTGGCGTCAGGGTCTCATGCTAATAATTCACCCCTCCACTTT. Its translation: CASSLASGSHANNSPLHF.

Comment on this clone: Sequence at one end of the junction differs from germline and may be a read error. The chain combines TRBV7-9 with TRBJ2-2; 8 bases agree with TRBD2. The CDR3 runs 15 residues. The V gene's germline CDR1 is SEHNR and CDR2 FQNEAQ (reference sequence). CDR3: CSSSAGGTDTGELFF. CDR3 DNA sequence: TGTTCCAGCAGCGCGGGGGGTACCGACACCGGGGAGCTGTTTTTT.

This CDR3 reads CASSSGQGSTGELFF. CDR3 nucleotide sequence: TGTGCCAGCTCATCGGGACAGGGTTCGACCGGGGAGCTGTTTTTT. The chain combines TRBV18 with TRBJ2-2; TRBD1 matches 9 bases. This CDR3 region has 15 residues. The germline gives CDR1 KGHSH, CDR2 LQKENI. V shed 5 bases and J 5 bases; nucleotides not matched to a gene: 6.

The chain employs TRBV2 and TRBJ1-1, with D possibly being TRBD1 (6 bases). CDR1 is SNHLY and CDR2 is FYNNEI in the germline V gene. Trimming shortened V by 10 bases and J by 0 bases, and 15 bases separated the two germline ends. This CDR3 contains 14 residues. CDR3 region: CATKARGMNTEAFF. In DNA form, the CDR3 reads TGTGCCACCAAGGCTAGGGGGATGAACACTGAAGCTTTCTTT.

There are a few counts of this clone. V and J are TRBV27 and TRBJ1-1, with TRBD1 as a possible D gene (6 bases). Germline-derived CDR1 and CDR2 are MNHEY and SMNVEV (reference sequence). Between the trimmed V and J ends, which lost 6 bases and 5 bases, there was a span of 13 bases. This CDR3 contains 13 residues. CDR3 sequence reads: CASRPDSRTEAFF. CDR3 sequence (DNA): TGTGCCAGCAGGCCGGACAGCCGAACTGAAGCTTTCTTT.

The chain is built from TRBV5-4 and TRBJ1-4, with D possibly being TRBD1 (5 bases). Germline values: CDR1 SGHNT, CDR2 YYREEE (reference sequence). The germline V and J ends were trimmed by 0 bases and 7 bases, with 10 bases remaining between them. The CDR3 is made up of 14 amino acids. Here the CDR3 reads CASSLGRAGEKLFF. CDR3 in DNA: TGTGCCAGCAGCTTGGGCAGGGCCGGTGAAAAACTGTTTTTT. Complete variable domain (other parts from reference TRBV5-4 and TRBJ1-4): ETGVTQSPTHLIKTRGQQVTLRCSSQSGHNTVSWYQQALGQGPQFIFQYYREEENGRGNFPPRFSGLQFPNYSSELNVNALELDDSALYLCASSLGRAGEKLFFGSGTQLSVL.

This clone was recorded a few times. The V and J genes are TRBV5-1 and TRBJ1-3; 11 bases fit TRBD1. CDR3 length: 16 residues. CDR1 and CDR2 (germline): SGHRS, YFSETQ. The V gene end was trimmed by 2 bases and the J gene end by 1 base; junction bases not matched to a gene: 2. CDR3 in amino acids: CASSFGQGASGNTIYF. The DNA of the CDR3 is TGCGCCAGCAGCTTTGGACAGGGGGCGTCTGGAAACACCATATATTTT.

The V call is TRBV13, the J call TRBJ2-6, with D possibly being TRBD2 (5 bases). There are 15 residues in the CDR3. Germline V lookup: CDR1 PRHDT, CDR2 FYEKMQ (reference sequence). Trimming removed 7 bases at V and 0 bases at J, with 10 bases between. The CDR3 sequence: CASILRASGANVLTF. The DNA of the CDR3 is TGTGCCAGCATATTGCGGGCCTCTGGGGCCAACGTCCTGACTTTC.